This T cell receptor beta chain is from a study of cytomegalovirus exposure and HLA in healthy donors. 13 Jbeta primers and 60 Vbeta primers were used for the PCR. Method: immunoSEQ multiplex PCR; TCRdb's copy keeps in-frame clones and lacks some. The sample includes about 180,000 clones, roughly 79% seen only once; the top ten take approximately 5%. The CDR3 consists of 14 residues. V was cut by 6 bases and J by 1 base, with 14 bases left in between. Per the germline V gene, CDR1 is SQVTM and CDR2 is ANQGSEA. This clone was detected a few times. This clonotype originated in a young woman in good health and CMV-seropositive. The chain carries TRBV29-1 and TRBJ2-3; TRBD1 might be the D (7 bases). The specimen was PBMCs. For the CDR3, the DNA is TGCAGCGTCCGACTAGGACAGGGCACAGATACGCAGTATTTT. It specifies CSVRLGQGTDTQYF.